Given below is one T cell receptor beta chain in context. What this receptor recognizes is not known. Per-base qualities were not stored, and no clone one base away is much larger. Receptor libraries were prepared by RT-PCR. TCRdb records Illumina HiSeq 2500 as the sequencer. The raw public reads went through TCRdb reprocessing: fastp at Q25, MiXCR clone calling, in-frame beta chains kept. Each entry is one CDR3 protein sequence, shown with its most common DNA and genes. In this sample the table shows roughly 550,000 distinct CDR3 sequences, roughly 23% of which occur a single time. 2.8% of the sample goes to the ten largest clones. This sample was taken from a study of response to subunit inactivated influenza vaccine (dated by TCRdb to the late 2010s). In the study overall: Deep quantitative profiling of the T cell receptor repertoire was used in the study to follow responses to a trivalent subunit inactivated influenza vaccine. General conclusions and limits of the study: It was suggested by the authors that each seasonal influenza vaccination may recruit only a limited number of new T cells.

The CDR3, cysteine through phenylalanine, is 15 amino acids long. Left in the record is the CDR3 DNA by itself, 45 bases read in frame from the first base. Looking up the germline V gene yields CDR1 SGHTA and CDR2 FQGNSA. Trimming removed 3 bases from V and 0 bases from J; the gene matches leave 2 bases unexplained. This sample also belongs to another study, concerning T cells expressing NK-cell markers. From that second study: TCR beta cDNA libraries were made by 5'RACE template switching that added a universal primer site and unique molecular identifiers. Eight or nine donors provided sorted CD3+CD56+NKG2C+, CD3+CD56+NKG2C- and CD3+CD56-NKG2C+ T-cell subsets, whose TCR beta-chain repertoires were profiled. Of the eight sequenced donors, seven were found to be HCMV-seropositive and one was found to be HCMV-seronegative. To restrict sorting to alphabetaTCR-expressing T cells, an anti-gammadeltaTCR antibody was added in several experiments. For five or six donors, the dominant CD3+CD56+NKG2C+ clonotypes were among the top 10 CD8+ clonotypes and accounted for about 1.0-8% of CD8+ T cells. Those dominant clonotypes were again the most abundant among CD3+CD56-NKG2C+ cells in several donors, at about 25-65%. It remained unclear whether the expanded NKG2C-expressing T cell clones were specific for HCMV antigens. Randomly selected healthy volunteers, three men and five women, were used as the eight sequenced donors. To determine HCMV serostatus, a commercial ELISA kit was used to detect HCMV-specific IgG in serum. Peripheral blood mononuclear cells were isolated from blood by Ficoll density gradient centrifugation. Magnetic immunoseparation with Miltenyi isolation kits was used to isolate CD4+ and CD8+ T cells from PBMC. cDNA synthesis was primed from the TCR beta constant segment, followed by two successive PCR amplification steps. Sequencing of the libraries produced 2 x 150 bp reads on Illumina HiSeq 2000/2500, MiSeq or NextSeq. MIGEC was used to demultiplex reads and group reads by UMI, and MiTCR was used to assemble and quantify clonotypes. To remove erroneous sequences, TCR cDNA sequences were retained only when supported by two or more reads. The tcR package was used for downstream repertoire analysis, and clonotypes were matched between fractions using CDR3 nucleotide sequence together with V segment. VDJmatch was used to annotate antigen specificity against VDJdb, with one amino acid substitution in CDR3 allowed.

This clonotype originated in a man in his forties or fifties who received an inactivated influenza vaccine. Donor details come from another sample of the same person, matched by shared clones. The specimen comprised CD4+ T cells sorted from PBMCs, sampled 12 days after vaccination. In this chain, TRBV7-2 is recombined with TRBJ2-1; 7 central nucleotides agree with TRBD1. For the CDR3, the sequence is CASSLGDSSYNEQFF. Read as DNA, the sequence is TGTGCCAGCAGCTTGGGGGACAGCTCCTACAATGAGCAGTTCTTC.